Shown below are 11 T cell receptor beta chains from a single sample sequenced in a study of T cells in Graves' hyperthyroidism and ophthalmopathy. What was amplified from RNA transcripts were TCR beta CDR3 regions. HTBI primers were employed in a first-round RT-PCR of the TCR CDR3. TCRdb called the multiplex PCR reads again in MiXCR, with one record for every CDR3 protein. The sample consists of about 210,000 distinct CDR3 sequences, 15% to 20% of them appearing once. The sample comprised blood. These receptors came from a man in his forties or fifties with Graves' hyperthyroidism.

This sequence joins TRBV4-3 and TRBJ2-7; 12 positions match TRBD2. Germline assignment: CDR1 LGHNA and CDR2 YSLEER. J gave up 3 bases and V 4 bases, and 4 bases lay outside the gene matches. The CDR3 consists of 15 residues. The CDR3 sequence: CASSPRLAGDYEQYF. The CDR3 coding sequence is TGCGCCAGCAGCCCCCGACTAGCGGGAGACTACGAGCAGTACTTC.

This clonotype was detected many times. This chain joins TRBV27 and TRBJ1-1; perhaps TRBD1 as D (6 bases). The CDR3 is made up of 19 amino acids. Germline assignment: CDR1 MNHEY and CDR2 SMNVEV (reference sequence). V was cut by 3 bases and J by 1 base, with 24 bases left in between. The CDR3 here is CASSFFPFKSDSPNTEAFF. The DNA of the CDR3 is TGTGCCAGCAGTTTCTTCCCTTTTAAGTCGGACAGCCCGAACACTGAAGCTTTCTTT.

The genes are TRBV3-1 and TRBJ2-5; D gene uncertain. Trimming removed 2 bases from V and 5 bases from J, with 6 bases in between. This CDR3 comprises 12 residues. From germline, CDR1 is LGHDT and CDR2 YNNKEL (reference sequence). Here the CDR3 DNA reads TGTGCCAGCAGCCAAAGAGAGGAGACCCAGTACTTC. Translating gives CASSQREETQYF.

This chain links TRBV6-1 with TRBJ1-5; D not resolved. Trimming cost V 5 bases and J 5 bases, with 10 bases left between them. The CDR3 has 13 amino acids. Germline loops: CDR1 MNHNS, CDR2 SASEGT. DNA for the CDR3: TGTGCCAGCAGTAGGGCCGTAGATCAGCCCCAGCATTTT. It is translated as CASSRAVDQPQHF.

At least ten counts were recorded for this clonotype. V is TRBV6-2 or TRBV6-3 and J is TRBJ1-1, with D maybe TRBD1 (6 bases). Germline V gene sequence: CDR1 MNHEY, CDR2 SVGEGT. This CDR3 contains 13 residues. Trimming shortened V by 8 bases and J by 6 bases, and 16 bases separated the two germline ends. This CDR3 is CASGQQGFPEAFF. In nucleotides, the CDR3 is TGTGCCAGCGGCCAACAGGGTTTTCCTGAAGCTTTCTTT.

There are many counts of this clonotype. The chain recombines TRBV7-9 with TRBJ2-3, with a weak D call TRBD1 (6 bases). The CDR3 is made up of 17 amino acids. Trimming pared 0 bases from V and 2 bases from J, leaving 15 bases between. Germline V CDR1 and CDR2: SEHNR, FQNEAQ (reference sequence). As DNA, the CDR3 is TGTGCCAGCAGCTTAGCGATAAGGGGACAAAACACAGATACGCAGTATTTT. It specifies CASSLAIRGQNTDTQYF.

Regarding this clonotype: Just one base apart from a much larger clone, this may be a read error. The V gene is TRBV12-3 or TRBV12-4, the J gene TRBJ2-7; no reliable D call. This CDR3 is built from 12 residues. Trimming took off 3 bases at V and 7 bases at J, with 10 bases between the two ends. CDR3 loop: CASSFSFGEQYF. In DNA form, the CDR3 reads TGTGCCAGCAGTTTCAGCTTCGGTGAGCAGTACTTC.

The chain combines TRBV20-1 with TRBJ1-2; maybe TRBD1 (5 bases). The germline V gene has CDR1 DFQATT and CDR2 SNEGSKA (reference sequence). The V and J ends lost 5 bases and 5 bases respectively, with 9 bases between them. The CDR3 totals 11 residues. The CDR3 protein is CSAGTGYGYTF. The DNA for the CDR3 is TGCAGTGCTGGGACGGGTTATGGCTACACCTTC.

This clonotype was recorded at least ten times. The chain has TRBV18 and TRBJ1-1, with D possibly matching TRBD1 (5 bases). This CDR3 comprises 15 residues. Germline V gene lookup returns CDR1 KGHSH and CDR2 LQKENI. V gave up 0 bases and J gave up 2 bases, with 10 bases separating them. The CDR3 DNA reads TGTGCCAGCTCACCACCGGGACGTACTAACACTGAAGCTTTCTTT. This encodes CASSPPGRTNTEAFF.

This chain links TRBV28 with TRBJ1-5; D unclear. V was cut by 6 bases and J by 0 bases, with 18 bases left in between. Germline values: CDR1 MDHEN, CDR2 SYDVKM. The CDR3 is made up of 17 amino acids. CDR3: CASRARDKAPSNQPQHF. Here the CDR3 DNA reads TGTGCCAGCAGGGCCCGGGATAAAGCTCCTAGCAATCAGCCCCAGCATTTT.

This clonotype showed up just a few times. J is TRBJ2-2 and V is TRBV19; D is ambiguous. The CDR3 runs 15 residues. The germline V gene encodes CDR1 LNHDA and CDR2 SQIVND (reference sequence). V was pared by 0 bases and J by 6 bases, with 11 bases between. Here the CDR3 DNA reads TGTGCCAGTAGTATAGATCGGAGTCGGGCCGGGGAGCTGTTTTTT. This translates into CASSIDRSRAGELFF.